The entry that follows covers one T cell receptor beta chain sequence. Authors' data handling: Amplifying reference gene primers gave estimates of nucleated cell counts. Only in-frame clones appear in the TCRdb table, and some are missing; sequencing was by immunoSEQ multiplex PCR. V, J and clone size are taken as reported in that table, and D and trimming were inferred from the DNA itself. The profile covers 100,000 to 120,000 clones, with about 85% appearing a single time and about 5% taken by the ten largest. This sample was taken from a study of blood T cell repertoires in COVID-19. Study-level information: The origin of the acute and convalescent COVID-19 samples was the United States, Italy and Spain. Sources were T cells, B-cell-depleted T cells, or PBMCs; the material itself was cDNA or gDNA.

Sequencing input: peripheral blood. This clonotype was sampled from a human donor in a cohort sampled during active COVID-19.

CDR3 amino acids: CASNAGGTQPQHF. Here the CDR3 DNA reads TGCGCCAGCAACGCAGGGGGTACGCAGCCCCAGCATTTT. The V call is TRBV10-2, the J call TRBJ1-5, with 7 bases identical to TRBD1. The CDR3 length is 13 residues. After removal of 7 bases from V and 7 bases from J, the junction contained 7 bases not matched to a gene. Germline V lookup: CDR1 WSHSY, CDR2 SAAADI.